This TCR beta chain was identified in a study of blood T cell repertoires in COVID-19. Sequencing used immunoSEQ multiplex PCR; TCRdb keeps in-frame clones, though not all of them. The sample gives about 130,000 clones, about four fifths of which show up once; around 8.4% is in the top ten. Germline CDR1 and CDR2: SNHLY and FYNNEI. Deletions cut 5 bases from V and 0 bases from J, with 5 bases between. The CDR3 length is 14 residues. The chain uses TRBV2 and TRBJ2-6, with unresolved D. Sequenced material: PBMCs or T cells enriched from blood (not recorded which). This TCR was sampled from a man aged 45 to 65 who had recovered from COVID-19. CDR3 region: CASSYGSGANVLTF. CDR3 nucleotide sequence: TGTGCCAGCAGTTACGGCTCTGGGGCCAACGTCCTGACTTTC.